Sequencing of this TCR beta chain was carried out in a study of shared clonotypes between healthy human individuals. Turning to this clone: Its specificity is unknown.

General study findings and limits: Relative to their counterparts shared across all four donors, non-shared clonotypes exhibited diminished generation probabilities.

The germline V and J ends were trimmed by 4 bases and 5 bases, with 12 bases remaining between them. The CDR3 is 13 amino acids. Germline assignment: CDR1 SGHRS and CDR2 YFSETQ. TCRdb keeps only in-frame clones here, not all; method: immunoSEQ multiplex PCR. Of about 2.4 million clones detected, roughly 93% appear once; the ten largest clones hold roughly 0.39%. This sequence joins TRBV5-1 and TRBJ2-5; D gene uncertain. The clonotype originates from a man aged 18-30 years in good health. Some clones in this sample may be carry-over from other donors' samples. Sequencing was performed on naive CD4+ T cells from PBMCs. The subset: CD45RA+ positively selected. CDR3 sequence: CASSPHRAETQYF. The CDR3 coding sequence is TGCGCCAGCAGCCCCCATAGGGCGGAGACCCAGTACTTC.